This paragraph covers one TCR beta chain sequence. Its antigen is unknown. These data come from a study of shared clonotypes between healthy human individuals. Study background: Per-donor plates numbered three CD4 naive, three CD4 memory, two CD8 naive and one CD8 memory. Whole-study results and caveats: Genetic and exposure-history diversity was limited by the small donor number.

The assay was immunoSEQ multiplex PCR, and TCRdb's table has in-frame clones only and misses some. The repertoire consists of 600,000 to 800,000 clones, with 72% occurring once and the leading ten covering approximately 1.7%. The V and J ends lost 2 bases and 0 bases, in that order; junction bases with no gene match: 12. Per germline, CDR1 SNHLY and CDR2 FYNNEI. CDR3 length: 18 residues. Material for sequencing was memory CD4+ T cells sorted from blood. Documented subset: CD45RA-negative fraction. This chain joins TRBV2 and TRBJ2-7, with 8 bases fitting TRBD2. The TCR sequence derives from a woman younger than 45 in good health. The CDR3 spells CASSEKGLAGYNSYEQYF. In DNA, the CDR3 is TGTGCCAGCAGTGAAAAAGGATTAGCGGGATACAACTCCTACGAGCAGTACTTC.